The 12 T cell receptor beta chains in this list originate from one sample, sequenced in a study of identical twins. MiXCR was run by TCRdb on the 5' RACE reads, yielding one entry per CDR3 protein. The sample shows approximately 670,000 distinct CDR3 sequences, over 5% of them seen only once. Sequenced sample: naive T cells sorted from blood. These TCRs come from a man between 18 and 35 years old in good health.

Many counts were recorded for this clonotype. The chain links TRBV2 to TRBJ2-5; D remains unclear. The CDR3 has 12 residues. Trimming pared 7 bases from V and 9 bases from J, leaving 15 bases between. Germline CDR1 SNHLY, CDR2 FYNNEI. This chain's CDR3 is CASTGLNVSQYF. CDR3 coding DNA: TGTGCCAGCACAGGCCTCAATGTCTCCCAGTACTTC.

The CDR3 nucleotides are TGTGCTAGTGGTACCGACCACGGGACAGGTCAAGAGACCCAGTACTTC. This gives the protein CASGTDHGTGQETQYF. This chain connects TRBV12-5 to TRBJ2-5; the match to TRBD1 covers 8 bases. CDR3 length: 16 amino acids. With 5 bases clipped from V and 2 bases from J, the junction kept 10 bases outside the gene matches. Germline V gene data show CDR1 as LGHNT and CDR2 as FRNRAP. The entire variable domain, with the rest obtained from reference TRBV12-5 and TRBJ2-5, is as follows: DARVTQTPRHKVTEMGQEVTMRCQPILGHNTVFWYRQTMMQGLELLAYFRNRAPLDDSGMPKDRFSAEMPDATLATLKIQPSEPRDSAVYFCASGTDHGTGQETQYFGPGTRLLVL.

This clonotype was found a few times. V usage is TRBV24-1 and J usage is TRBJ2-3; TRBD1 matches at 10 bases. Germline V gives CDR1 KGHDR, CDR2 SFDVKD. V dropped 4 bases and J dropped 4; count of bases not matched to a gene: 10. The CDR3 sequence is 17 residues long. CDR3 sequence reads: CATSEYAGTGAPDTQYF. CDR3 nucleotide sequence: TGTGCCACCAGTGAATATGCCGGGACAGGGGCCCCAGATACGCAGTATTTT.

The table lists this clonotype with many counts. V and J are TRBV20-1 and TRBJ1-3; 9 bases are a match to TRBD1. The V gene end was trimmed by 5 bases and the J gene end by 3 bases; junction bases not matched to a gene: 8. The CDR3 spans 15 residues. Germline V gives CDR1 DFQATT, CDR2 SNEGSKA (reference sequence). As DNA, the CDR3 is TGCAGTGCTTTGCCCGGGACAGGGATTGGAAACACCATATATTTT. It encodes CSALPGTGIGNTIYF.

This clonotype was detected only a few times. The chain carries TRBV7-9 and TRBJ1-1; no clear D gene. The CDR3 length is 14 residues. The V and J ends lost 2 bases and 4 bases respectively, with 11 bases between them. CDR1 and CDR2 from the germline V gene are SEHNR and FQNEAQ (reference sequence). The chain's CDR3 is CASSLFQEGTEAFF. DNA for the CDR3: TGTGCCAGCAGCTTATTTCAGGAGGGCACTGAAGCTTTCTTT.

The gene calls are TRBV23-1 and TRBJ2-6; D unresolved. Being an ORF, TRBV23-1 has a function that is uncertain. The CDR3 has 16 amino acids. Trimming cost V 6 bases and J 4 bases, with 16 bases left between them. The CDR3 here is CASSTDRYDGANVLTF. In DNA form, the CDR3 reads TGCGCCAGCAGCACGGACCGATATGACGGGGCCAACGTCCTGACTTTC.

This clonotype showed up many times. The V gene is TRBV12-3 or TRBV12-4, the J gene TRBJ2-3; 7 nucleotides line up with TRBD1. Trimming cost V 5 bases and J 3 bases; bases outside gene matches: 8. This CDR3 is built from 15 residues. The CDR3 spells CASSPSTGWTDTQYF. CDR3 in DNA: TGTGCCAGCAGTCCCTCGACAGGGTGGACAGATACGCAGTATTTT.

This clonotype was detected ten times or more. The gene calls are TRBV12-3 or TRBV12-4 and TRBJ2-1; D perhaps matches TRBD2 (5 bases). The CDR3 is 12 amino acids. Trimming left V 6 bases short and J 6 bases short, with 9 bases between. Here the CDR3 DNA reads TGTGCCAGCAGACCACGGGGCAATGAGCAGTTCTTC. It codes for CASRPRGNEQFF.

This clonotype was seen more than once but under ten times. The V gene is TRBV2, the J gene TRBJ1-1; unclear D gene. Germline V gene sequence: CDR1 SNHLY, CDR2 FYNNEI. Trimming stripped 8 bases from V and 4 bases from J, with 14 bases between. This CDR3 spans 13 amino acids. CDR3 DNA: TGTGCCAGCCGTACCGCGGTCGGCACTGAAGCTTTCTTT. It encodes CASRTAVGTEAFF.

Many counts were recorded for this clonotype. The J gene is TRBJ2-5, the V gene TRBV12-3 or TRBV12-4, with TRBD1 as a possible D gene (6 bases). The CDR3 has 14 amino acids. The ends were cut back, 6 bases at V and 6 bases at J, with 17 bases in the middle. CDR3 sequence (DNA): TGTGCCAGCAGGGAAGTCCCAGGGGAAAAGACCCAGTACTTC. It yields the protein CASREVPGEKTQYF.

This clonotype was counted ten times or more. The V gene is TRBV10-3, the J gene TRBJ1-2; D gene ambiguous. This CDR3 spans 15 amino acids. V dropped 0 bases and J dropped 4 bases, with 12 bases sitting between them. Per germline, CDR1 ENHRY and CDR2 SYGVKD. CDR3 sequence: CAISESTTVGYGYTF. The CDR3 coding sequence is TGTGCCATCAGTGAGTCGACTACAGTCGGCTATGGCTACACCTTC.

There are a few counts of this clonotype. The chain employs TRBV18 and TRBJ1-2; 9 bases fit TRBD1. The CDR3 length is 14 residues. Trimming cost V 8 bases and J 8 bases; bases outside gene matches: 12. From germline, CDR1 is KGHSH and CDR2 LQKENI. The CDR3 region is CASASGTGPLGYTF. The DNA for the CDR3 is TGTGCCAGCGCCTCCGGGACAGGGCCTCTAGGCTACACCTTC.